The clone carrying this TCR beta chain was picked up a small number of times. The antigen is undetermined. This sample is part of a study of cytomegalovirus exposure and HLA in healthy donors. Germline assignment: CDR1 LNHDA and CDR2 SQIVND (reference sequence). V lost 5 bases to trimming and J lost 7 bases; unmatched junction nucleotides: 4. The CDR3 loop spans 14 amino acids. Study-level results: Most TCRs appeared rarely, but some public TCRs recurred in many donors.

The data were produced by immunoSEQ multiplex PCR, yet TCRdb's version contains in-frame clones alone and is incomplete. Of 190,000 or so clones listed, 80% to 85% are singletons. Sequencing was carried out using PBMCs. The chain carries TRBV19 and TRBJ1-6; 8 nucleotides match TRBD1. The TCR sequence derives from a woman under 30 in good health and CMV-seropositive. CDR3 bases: TGTGCCAGTAGTTCTTACAGGGGGAATTCACCCCTCCACTTT. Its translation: CASSSYRGNSPLHF.